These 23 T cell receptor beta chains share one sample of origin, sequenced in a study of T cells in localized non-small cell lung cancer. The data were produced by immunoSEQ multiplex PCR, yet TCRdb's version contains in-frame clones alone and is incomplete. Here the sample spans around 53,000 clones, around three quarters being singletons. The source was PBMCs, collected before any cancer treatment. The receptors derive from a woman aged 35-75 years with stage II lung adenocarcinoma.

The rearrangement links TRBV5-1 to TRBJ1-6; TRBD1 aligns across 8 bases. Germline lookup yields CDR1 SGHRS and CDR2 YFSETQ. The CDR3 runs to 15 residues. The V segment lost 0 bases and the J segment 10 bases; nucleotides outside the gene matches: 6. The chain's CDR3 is CASSLEGTGGSPLHF. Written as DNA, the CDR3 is TGCGCCAGCAGCTTGGAGGGGACAGGTGGCTCACCCCTCCACTTT.

CDR3 DNA: TGTGCCAGCAGTGACAGGGGGCCCACTGAAGCTTTCTTT. It translates to CASSDRGPTEAFF. This sequence joins TRBV7-9 and TRBJ1-1; 10 bases line up with TRBD1. The CDR3 spans 13 residues. With 6 bases clipped from V and 4 bases from J, the junction kept 2 bases outside the gene matches. Germline V gene data show CDR1 as SEHNR and CDR2 as FQNEAQ (reference sequence).

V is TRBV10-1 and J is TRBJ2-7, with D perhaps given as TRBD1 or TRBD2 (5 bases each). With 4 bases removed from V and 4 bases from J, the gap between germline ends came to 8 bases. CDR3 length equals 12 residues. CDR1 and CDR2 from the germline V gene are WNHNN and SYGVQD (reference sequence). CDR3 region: CASSVWGYEQYF. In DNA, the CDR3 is TGCGCCAGCAGTGTTTGGGGGTACGAGCAGTACTTC.

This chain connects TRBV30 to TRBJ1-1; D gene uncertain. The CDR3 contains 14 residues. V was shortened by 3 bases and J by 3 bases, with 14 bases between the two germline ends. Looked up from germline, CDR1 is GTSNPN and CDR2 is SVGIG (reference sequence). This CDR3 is CAWSKLWRDTEAFF. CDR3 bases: TGTGCCTGGAGCAAGCTATGGAGGGACACTGAAGCTTTCTTT.

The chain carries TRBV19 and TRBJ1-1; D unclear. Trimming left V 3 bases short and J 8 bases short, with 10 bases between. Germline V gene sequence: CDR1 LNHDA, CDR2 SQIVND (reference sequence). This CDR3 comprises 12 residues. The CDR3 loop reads CASSMRRIEAFF. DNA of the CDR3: TGTGCCAGTAGTATGAGACGCATCGAAGCTTTCTTT.

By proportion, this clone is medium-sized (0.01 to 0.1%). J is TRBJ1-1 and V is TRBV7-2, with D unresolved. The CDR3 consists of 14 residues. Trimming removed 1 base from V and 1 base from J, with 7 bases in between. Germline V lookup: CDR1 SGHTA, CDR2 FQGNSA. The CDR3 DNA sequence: TGTGCCAGCAGCTTAGACGGACCGAACACTGAAGCTTTCTTT. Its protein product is CASSLDGPNTEAFF. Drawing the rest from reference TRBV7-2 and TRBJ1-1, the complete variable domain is GAGVSQSPSNKVTEKGKDVELRCDPISGHTALYWYRQSLGQGLEFLIYFQGNSAPDKSGLPSDRFSAERTGGSVSTLTIQRTQQEDSAVYLCASSLDGPNTEAFFGQGTRLTVV.

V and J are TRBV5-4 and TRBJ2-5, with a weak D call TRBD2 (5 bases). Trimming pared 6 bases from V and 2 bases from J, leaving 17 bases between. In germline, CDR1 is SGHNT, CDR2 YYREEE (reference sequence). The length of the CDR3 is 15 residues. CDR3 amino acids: CASTFPQGGQETQYF. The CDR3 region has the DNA TGTGCCAGCACCTTCCCTCAAGGAGGACAAGAGACCCAGTACTTC. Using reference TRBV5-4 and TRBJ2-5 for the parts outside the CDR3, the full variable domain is ETGVTQSPTHLIKTRGQQVTLRCSSQSGHNTVSWYQQALGQGPQFIFQYYREEENGRGNFPPRFSGLQFPNYSSELNVNALELDDSALYLCASTFPQGGQETQYFGPGTRLLVL.

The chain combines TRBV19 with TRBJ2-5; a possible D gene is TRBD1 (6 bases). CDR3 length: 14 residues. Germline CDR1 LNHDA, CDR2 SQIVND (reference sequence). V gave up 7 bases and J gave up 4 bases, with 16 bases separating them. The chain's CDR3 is CASKTRGRGETQYF. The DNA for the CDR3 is TGTGCCAGTAAGACGAGAGGCAGGGGAGAGACCCAGTACTTC.

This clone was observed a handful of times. The CDR3 DNA reads as TGTGCCAGCAGTTACTCAGGGGTGGGATCTGGAAACACCATATATTTT. Amino acids: CASSYSGVGSGNTIYF. The gene calls are TRBV6-5 and TRBJ1-3, with D possibly matching TRBD1 (5 bases). The CDR3 is 16 amino acids. V shed 0 bases and J shed 1 base, with 10 bases lying between them. Germline-derived CDR1 and CDR2 are MNHEY and SVGAGI.

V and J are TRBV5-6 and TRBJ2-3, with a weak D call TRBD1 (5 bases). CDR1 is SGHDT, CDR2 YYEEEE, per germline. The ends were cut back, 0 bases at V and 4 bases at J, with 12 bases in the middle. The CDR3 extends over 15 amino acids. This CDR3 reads CASSLDRGVADTQYF. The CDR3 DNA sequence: TGTGCCAGCAGCTTGGATAGGGGCGTAGCAGATACGCAGTATTTT.

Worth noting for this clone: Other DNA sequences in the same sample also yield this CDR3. The CDR3 nucleotides are TGTGCCAGCAGTTACGGGGGCTCTGGGGCCAACGTCCTGACTTTC. This gives the protein CASSYGGSGANVLTF. The rearrangement joins TRBV6-5 to TRBJ2-6; perhaps D is TRBD1 or TRBD2 (5 bases each). Germline CDR1 is MNHEY and CDR2 is SVGAGI. V shed 2 bases and J shed 0 bases, with 5 bases lying between them. This CDR3 is 15 amino acids long.

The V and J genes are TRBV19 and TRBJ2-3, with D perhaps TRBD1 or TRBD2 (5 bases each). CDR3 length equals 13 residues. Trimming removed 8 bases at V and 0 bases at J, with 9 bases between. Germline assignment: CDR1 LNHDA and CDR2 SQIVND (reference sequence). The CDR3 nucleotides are TGTGCCAGTGGGACCAGGAGCACAGATACGCAGTATTTT. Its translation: CASGTRSTDTQYF.

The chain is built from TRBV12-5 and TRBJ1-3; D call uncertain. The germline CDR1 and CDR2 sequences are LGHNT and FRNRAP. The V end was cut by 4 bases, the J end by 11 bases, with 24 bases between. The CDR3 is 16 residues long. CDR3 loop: CASGSFSRQAQPAIYF. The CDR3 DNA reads TGTGCTAGTGGTTCCTTTTCGAGACAAGCTCAACCAGCCATATATTTT.

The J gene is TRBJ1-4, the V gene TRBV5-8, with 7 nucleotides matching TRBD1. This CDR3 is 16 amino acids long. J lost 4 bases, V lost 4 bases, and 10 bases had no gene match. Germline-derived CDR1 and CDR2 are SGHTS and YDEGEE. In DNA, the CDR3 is TGTGCCAGCAGCCGGAGGAGGGGGCAGATTAATGAAAAACTGTTTTTT. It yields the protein CASSRRRGQINEKLFF. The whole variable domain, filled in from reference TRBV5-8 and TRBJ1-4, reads EAGVTQSPTHLIKTRGQQATLRCSPISGHTSVYWYQQALGLGLQFLLWYDEGEERNRGNFPPRFSGRQFPNYSSELNVNALELEDSALYLCASSRRRGQINEKLFFGSGTQLSVL.

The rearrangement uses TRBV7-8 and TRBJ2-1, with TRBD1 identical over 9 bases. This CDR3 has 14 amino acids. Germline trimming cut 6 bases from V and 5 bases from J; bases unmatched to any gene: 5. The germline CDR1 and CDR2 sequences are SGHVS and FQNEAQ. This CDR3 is CASRTGGANNEQFF. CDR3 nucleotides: TGTGCCAGCAGAACAGGGGGCGCCAACAATGAGCAGTTCTTC.

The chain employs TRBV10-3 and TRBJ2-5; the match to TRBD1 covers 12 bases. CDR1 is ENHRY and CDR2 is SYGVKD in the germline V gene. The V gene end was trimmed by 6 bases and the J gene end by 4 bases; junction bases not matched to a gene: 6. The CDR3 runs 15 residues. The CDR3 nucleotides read TGTGCCATCAGGGCGGGACAGGGGGCTCTAGAGACCCAGTACTTC. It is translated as CAIRAGQGALETQYF.

The CDR3, as DNA: TGCGCCAGCAGCCAAGGACAGGGGCCAACTAATGAAAAACTGTTTTTT. Encoded protein: CASSQGQGPTNEKLFF. The chain combines TRBV4-1 with TRBJ1-4, with 8 positions matching TRBD1. The CDR3 totals 16 residues. Trimming took 1 base from V and 0 from J; bases not matched to a gene: 1. Germline V lookup: CDR1 MGHRA, CDR2 YSYEKL.

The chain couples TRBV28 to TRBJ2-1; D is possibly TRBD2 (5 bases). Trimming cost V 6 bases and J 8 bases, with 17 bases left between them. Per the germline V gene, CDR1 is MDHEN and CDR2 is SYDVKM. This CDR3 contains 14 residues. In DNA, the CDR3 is TGTGCCAGCAGACCCGGGAACATCGGCGATGAGCAGTTCTTC. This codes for CASRPGNIGDEQFF.

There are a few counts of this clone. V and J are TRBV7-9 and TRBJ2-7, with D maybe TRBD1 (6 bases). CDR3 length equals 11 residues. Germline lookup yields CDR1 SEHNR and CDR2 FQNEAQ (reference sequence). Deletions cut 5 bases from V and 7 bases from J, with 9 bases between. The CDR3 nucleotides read TGTGCCAGCAGCATAGGACAGGAGCAGTACTTC. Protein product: CASSIGQEQYF.

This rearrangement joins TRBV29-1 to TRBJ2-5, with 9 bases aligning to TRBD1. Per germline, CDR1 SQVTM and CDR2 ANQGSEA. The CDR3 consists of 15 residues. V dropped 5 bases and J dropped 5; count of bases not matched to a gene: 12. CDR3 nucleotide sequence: TGCAGCGTTTACACTCCGGGACAGGGAAGGGAGACCCAGTACTTC. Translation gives CSVYTPGQGRETQYF.

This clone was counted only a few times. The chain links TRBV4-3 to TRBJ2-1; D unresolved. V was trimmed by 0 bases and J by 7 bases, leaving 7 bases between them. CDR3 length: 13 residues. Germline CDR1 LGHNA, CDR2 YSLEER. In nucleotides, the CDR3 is TGCGCCAGCAGCCAAGAGGGGTGGAATGAGCAGTTCTTC. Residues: CASSQEGWNEQFF.

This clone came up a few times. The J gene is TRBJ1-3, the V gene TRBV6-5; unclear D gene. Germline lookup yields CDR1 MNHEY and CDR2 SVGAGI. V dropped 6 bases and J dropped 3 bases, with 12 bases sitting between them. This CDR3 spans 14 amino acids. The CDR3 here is CASRSTYSGNTIYF. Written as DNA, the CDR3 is TGTGCCAGCAGATCGACCTACAGTGGAAACACCATATATTTT.

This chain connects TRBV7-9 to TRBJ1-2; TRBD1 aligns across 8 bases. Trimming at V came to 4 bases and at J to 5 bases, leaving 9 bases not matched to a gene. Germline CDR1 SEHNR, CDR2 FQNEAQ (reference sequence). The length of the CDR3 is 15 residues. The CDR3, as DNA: TGTGCCAGCAGCTCCTCCGGACAGGGTACTTATGGCTACACCTTC. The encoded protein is CASSSSGQGTYGYTF.